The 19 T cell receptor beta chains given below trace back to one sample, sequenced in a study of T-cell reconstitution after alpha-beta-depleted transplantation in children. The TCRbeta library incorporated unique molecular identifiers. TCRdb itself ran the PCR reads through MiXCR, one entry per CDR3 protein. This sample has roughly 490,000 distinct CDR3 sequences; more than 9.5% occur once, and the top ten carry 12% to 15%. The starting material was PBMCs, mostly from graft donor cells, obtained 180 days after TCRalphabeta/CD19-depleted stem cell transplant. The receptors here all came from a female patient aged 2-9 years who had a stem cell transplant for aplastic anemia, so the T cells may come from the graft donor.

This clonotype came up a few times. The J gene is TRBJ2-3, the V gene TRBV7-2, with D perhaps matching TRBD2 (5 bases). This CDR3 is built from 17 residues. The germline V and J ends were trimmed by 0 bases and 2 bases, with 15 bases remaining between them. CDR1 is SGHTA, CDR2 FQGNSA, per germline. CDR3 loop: CASSLAPAHGLTDTQYF. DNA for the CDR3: TGTGCCAGCAGCTTAGCTCCCGCCCATGGACTCACAGATACGCAGTATTTT. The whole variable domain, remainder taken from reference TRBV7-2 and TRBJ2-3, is GAGVSQSPSNKVTEKGKDVELRCDPISGHTALYWYRQSLGQGLEFLIYFQGNSAPDKSGLPSDRFSAERTGGSVSTLTIQRTQQEDSAVYLCASSLAPAHGLTDTQYFGPGTRLTVL.

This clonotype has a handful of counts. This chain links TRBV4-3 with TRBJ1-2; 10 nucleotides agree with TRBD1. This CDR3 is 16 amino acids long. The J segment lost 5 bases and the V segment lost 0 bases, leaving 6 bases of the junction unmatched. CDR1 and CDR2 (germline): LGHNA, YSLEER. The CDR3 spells CASSQDRRTGGYGYTF. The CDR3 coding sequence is TGCGCCAGCAGCCAAGATAGGAGGACAGGGGGGTATGGCTACACCTTC.

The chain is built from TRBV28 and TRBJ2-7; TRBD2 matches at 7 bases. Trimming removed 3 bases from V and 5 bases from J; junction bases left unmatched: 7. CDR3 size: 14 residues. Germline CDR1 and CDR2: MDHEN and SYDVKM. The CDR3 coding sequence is TGTGCCAGCAGTTTGAAGGCGGGAGACGACGAGCAGTACTTC. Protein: CASSLKAGDDEQYF.

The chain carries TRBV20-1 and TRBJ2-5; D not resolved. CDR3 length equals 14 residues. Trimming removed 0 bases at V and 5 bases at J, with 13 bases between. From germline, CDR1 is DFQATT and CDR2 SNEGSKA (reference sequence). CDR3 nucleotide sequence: TGCAGTGCTAGAGATAGGGCCGGGTATGAGACCCAGTACTTC. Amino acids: CSARDRAGYETQYF.

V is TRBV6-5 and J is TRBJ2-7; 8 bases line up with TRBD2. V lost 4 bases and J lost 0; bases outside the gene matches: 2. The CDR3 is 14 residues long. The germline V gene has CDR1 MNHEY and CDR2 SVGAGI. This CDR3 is CASSWSGSSYEQYF. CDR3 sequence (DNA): TGTGCCAGCAGTTGGAGCGGGAGCTCCTACGAGCAGTACTTC.

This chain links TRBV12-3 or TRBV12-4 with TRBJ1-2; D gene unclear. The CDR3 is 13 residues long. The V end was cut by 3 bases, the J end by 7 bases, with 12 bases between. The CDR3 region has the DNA TGTGCCAGCAGTTTCGGCGGAAGTCCTGGCTACACCTTC. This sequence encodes CASSFGGSPGYTF.

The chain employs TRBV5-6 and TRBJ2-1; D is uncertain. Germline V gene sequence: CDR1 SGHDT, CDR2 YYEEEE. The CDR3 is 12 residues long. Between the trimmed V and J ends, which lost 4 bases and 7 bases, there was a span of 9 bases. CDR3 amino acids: CASSPRDNEQFF. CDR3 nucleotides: TGTGCCAGCAGCCCTAGGGATAATGAGCAGTTCTTC.

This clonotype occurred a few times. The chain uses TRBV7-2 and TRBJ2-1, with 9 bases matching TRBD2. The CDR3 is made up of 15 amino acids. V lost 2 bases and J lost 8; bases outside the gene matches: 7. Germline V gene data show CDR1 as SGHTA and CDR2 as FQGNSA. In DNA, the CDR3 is TGTGCCAGCAGCTTAAGCGGGAGGAGATTCGATGAGCAGTTCTTC. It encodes CASSLSGRRFDEQFF.

The DNA of the CDR3 is TGTGCCAGCAGCCAAGGGTGGTCCCGCAAGAACACTGAAGCTTTCTTT. It encodes CASSQGWSRKNTEAFF. The chain combines TRBV3-1 with TRBJ1-1; D remains ambiguous. The CDR3 extends over 16 amino acids. Trimming left V 1 base short and J 1 base short, with 13 bases between. The V gene's germline CDR1 is LGHDT and CDR2 YNNKEL (reference sequence).

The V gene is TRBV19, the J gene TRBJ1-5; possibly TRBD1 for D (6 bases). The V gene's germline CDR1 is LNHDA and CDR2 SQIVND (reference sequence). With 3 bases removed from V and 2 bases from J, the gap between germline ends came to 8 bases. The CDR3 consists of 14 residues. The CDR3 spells CASSIKGGNQPQHF. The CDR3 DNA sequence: TGTGCCAGTAGTATCAAGGGGGGCAATCAGCCCCAGCATTTT.

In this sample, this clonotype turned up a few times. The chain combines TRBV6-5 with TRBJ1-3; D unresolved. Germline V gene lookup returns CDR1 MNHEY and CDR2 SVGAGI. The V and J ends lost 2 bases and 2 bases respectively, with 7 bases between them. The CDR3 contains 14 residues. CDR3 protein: CASSYGRAGNTIYF. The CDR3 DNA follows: TGTGCCAGCAGTTACGGGAGAGCTGGAAACACCATATATTTT.

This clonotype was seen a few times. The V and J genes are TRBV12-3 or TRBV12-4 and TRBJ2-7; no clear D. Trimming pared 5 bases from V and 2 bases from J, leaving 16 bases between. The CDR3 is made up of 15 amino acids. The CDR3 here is CASSRSEILAYEQYF. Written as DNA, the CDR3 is TGTGCCAGCAGTCGATCGGAGATTCTTGCCTACGAGCAGTACTTC.

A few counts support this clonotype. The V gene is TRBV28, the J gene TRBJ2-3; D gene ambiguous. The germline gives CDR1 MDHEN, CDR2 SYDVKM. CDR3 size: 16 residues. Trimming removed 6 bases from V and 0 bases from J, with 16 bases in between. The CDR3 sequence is CASRPIPKGSTDTQYF. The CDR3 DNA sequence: TGTGCCAGCAGACCCATCCCGAAGGGTAGCACAGATACGCAGTATTTT.

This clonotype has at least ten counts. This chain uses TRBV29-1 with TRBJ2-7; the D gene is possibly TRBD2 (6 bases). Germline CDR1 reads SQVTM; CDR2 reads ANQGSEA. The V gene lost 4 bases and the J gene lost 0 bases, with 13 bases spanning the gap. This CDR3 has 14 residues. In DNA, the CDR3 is TGCAGCGTTGGGAGGGACGGTAGCTCCTACGAGCAGTACTTC. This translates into CSVGRDGSSYEQYF.

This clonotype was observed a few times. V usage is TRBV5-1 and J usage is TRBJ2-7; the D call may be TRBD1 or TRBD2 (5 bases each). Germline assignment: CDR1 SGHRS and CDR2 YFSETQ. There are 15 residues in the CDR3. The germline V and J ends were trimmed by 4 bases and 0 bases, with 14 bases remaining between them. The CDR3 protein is CASSRGVGPSYEQYV. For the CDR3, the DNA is TGCGCCAGCAGCCGAGGGGTGGGACCCTCCTACGAGCAGTACGTC.

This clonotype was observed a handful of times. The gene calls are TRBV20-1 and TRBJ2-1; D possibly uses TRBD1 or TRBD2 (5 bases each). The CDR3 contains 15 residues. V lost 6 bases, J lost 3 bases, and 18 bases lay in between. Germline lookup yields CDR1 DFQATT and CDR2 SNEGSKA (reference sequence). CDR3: CSAGLSGTNYNEQFF. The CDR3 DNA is TGCAGTGCCGGATTATCCGGGACCAACTACAATGAGCAGTTCTTC.

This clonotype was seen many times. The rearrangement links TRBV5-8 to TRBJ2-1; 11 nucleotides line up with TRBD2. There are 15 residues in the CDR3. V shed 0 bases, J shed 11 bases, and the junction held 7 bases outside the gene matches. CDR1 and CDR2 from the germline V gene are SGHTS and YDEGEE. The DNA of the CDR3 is TGTGCCAGCAGCTTGGGGCTAGCGGGGGGCCCTCAGCAGTTCTTC. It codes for CASSLGLAGGPQQFF.

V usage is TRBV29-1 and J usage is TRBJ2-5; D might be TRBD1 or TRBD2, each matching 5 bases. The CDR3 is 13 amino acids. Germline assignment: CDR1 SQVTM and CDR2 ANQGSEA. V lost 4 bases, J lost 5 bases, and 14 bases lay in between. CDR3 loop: CSVGGTNGETQYF. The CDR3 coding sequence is TGCAGCGTTGGTGGGACGAACGGGGAGACCCAGTACTTC.

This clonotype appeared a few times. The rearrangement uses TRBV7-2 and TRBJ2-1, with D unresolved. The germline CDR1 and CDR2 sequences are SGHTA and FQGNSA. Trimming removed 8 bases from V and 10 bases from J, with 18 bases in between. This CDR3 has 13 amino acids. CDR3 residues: CASSLGWAREQFF. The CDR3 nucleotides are TGTGCCAGCTCCTTAGGCTGGGCTCGCGAGCAGTTCTTC.